This entry lists 14 T cell receptor beta chains sequenced from one sample in a study of cytomegalovirus exposure and HLA in healthy donors. TCRdb's copy holds only in-frame clones and misses some; the assay was immunoSEQ multiplex PCR. This table holds some 290,000 clones, approximately 91% found once. Source material: PBMCs. All receptors come from a man younger than 40 in good health and CMV-seronegative.

This sequence joins TRBV14 and TRBJ2-3, with TRBD2 matching over 9 bases. CDR1 and CDR2 (germline): SGHDN, FVKESK. V gave up 6 bases and J gave up 1 base; unmatched junction bases: 8. This CDR3 spans 16 amino acids. The CDR3 loop is CASSPILAGGTDTQYF. The CDR3 DNA follows: TGTGCCAGCAGTCCCATATTAGCGGGGGGCACAGATACGCAGTATTTT. Full variable domain (outside the CDR3, taken from reference TRBV14 and TRBJ2-3): EAGVTQFPSHSVIEKGQTVTLRCDPISGHDNLYWYRRVMGKEIKFLLHFVKESKQDESGMPNNRFLAERTGGTYSTLKVQPAELEDSGVYFCASSPILAGGTDTQYFGPGTRLTVL.

The chain has TRBV7-9 and TRBJ1-1; perhaps TRBD1 as D (6 bases). The CDR3 runs 12 residues. Trimming stripped 4 bases from V and 6 bases from J, with 9 bases between. CDR1 SEHNR and CDR2 FQNEAQ come from the germline V gene (reference sequence). CDR3 bases: TGTGCCAGCAGCTCCAGGGGATCTGAAGCTTTCTTT. Amino acids: CASSSRGSEAFF.

V gene TRBV30 combines with J gene TRBJ1-1; D not certain. The CDR3 spans 14 residues. Between the trimmed V and J ends, which lost 1 base and 2 bases, there was a span of 11 bases. Looked up from germline, CDR1 is GTSNPN and CDR2 is SVGIG (reference sequence). CDR3 residues: CAWSGPRGNTEAFF. In DNA, the CDR3 is TGTGCCTGGAGTGGACCCCGGGGTAACACTGAAGCTTTCTTT.

The chain couples TRBV9 to TRBJ2-3; the match to TRBD2 covers 11 bases. CDR1 is SGDLS, CDR2 YYNGEE, per germline. Unmatched junction bases numbered 11, after V lost 4 bases and J lost 1 base. The CDR3 covers 18 residues. This CDR3 reads CASSSSVELAGGTDTQYF. The CDR3 region has the DNA TGTGCCAGCAGCTCTAGCGTGGAACTAGCGGGGGGCACAGATACGCAGTATTTT.

V and J are TRBV10-2 and TRBJ2-5, with D unresolved. Trimming took off 4 bases at V and 7 bases at J, with 10 bases between the two ends. In germline, CDR1 is WSHSY, CDR2 SAAADI. This CDR3 contains 12 residues. Here the CDR3 DNA reads TGCGCCAGCAGTGCTGAAACCGGGACCCAGTACTTC. Protein: CASSAETGTQYF.

The J gene is TRBJ1-5, the V gene TRBV6-5; unclear D gene. The CDR3 length is 13 residues. Germline V lookup: CDR1 MNHEY, CDR2 SVGAGI. V was trimmed by 4 bases and J by 5 bases, leaving 9 bases between them. The chain's CDR3 is CASSLTEHQPQHF. In DNA form, the CDR3 reads TGTGCCAGCAGTTTAACAGAGCATCAGCCCCAGCATTTT.

This chain uses TRBV30 with TRBJ1-1; D is unresolved. The V and J ends lost 0 bases and 7 bases respectively, with 9 bases between them. This CDR3 comprises 12 residues. CDR1 GTSNPN and CDR2 SVGIG come from the germline V gene (reference sequence). CDR3 loop: CAWSVLGLEAFF. CDR3 sequence (DNA): TGTGCCTGGAGTGTACTGGGCCTTGAAGCTTTCTTT.

The chain has TRBV18 and TRBJ1-1; D unresolved. Germline assignment: CDR1 KGHSH and CDR2 LQKENI. The CDR3 covers 15 residues. Trimming shortened V by 3 bases and J by 2 bases, and 13 bases separated the two germline ends. CDR3 protein: CASSPPGAGNTEAFF. DNA of the CDR3: TGTGCCAGCTCACCTCCGGGAGCGGGTAACACTGAAGCTTTCTTT. The variable domain in full, completed from reference TRBV18 and TRBJ1-1, reads NAGVMQNPRHLVRRRGQEARLRCSPMKGHSHVYWYRQLPEEGLKFMVYLQKENIIDESGMPKERFSAEFPKEGPSILRIQQVVRGDSAAYFCASSPPGAGNTEAFFGQGTRLTVV.

The genes are TRBV5-1 and TRBJ2-1, with D perhaps matching TRBD1 (6 bases). Germline CDR1 reads SGHRS; CDR2 reads YFSETQ. Trimming shortened V by 2 bases and J by 8 bases, and 8 bases separated the two germline ends. The CDR3 totals 12 residues. The CDR3 coding sequence is TGCGCCAGCAGCTTCTCAGGGGATGAGCAGTTCTTC. Translation gives CASSFSGDEQFF.

The V and J genes are TRBV29-1 and TRBJ2-2; a weak D match, TRBD2 (5 bases). CDR1 and CDR2 (germline): SQVTM, ANQGSEA. This CDR3 has 12 residues. Trimming pared 5 bases from V and 6 bases from J, leaving 10 bases between. This CDR3 reads CSVSGFPGELFF. As DNA, the CDR3 is TGCAGCGTTTCGGGATTTCCCGGGGAGCTGTTTTTT.

The genes are TRBV6-6 and TRBJ1-2, with a weak D call TRBD1 (5 bases). The V gene's germline CDR1 is MNHNY and CDR2 SVGAGI (reference sequence). The CDR3 loop spans 15 amino acids. V was cut by 6 bases and J by 3 bases, with 17 bases left in between. CDR3 coding DNA: TGTGCCAGCAGCCCCGCGGGACCCCCTGACTATGGCTACACCTTC. Its protein product is CASSPAGPPDYGYTF.

The count of this clone is one. The chain uses TRBV5-6 and TRBJ2-5; no definite D call. There are 14 residues in the CDR3. Trimming took off 3 bases at V and 1 base at J, with 10 bases between the two ends. Germline assignment: CDR1 SGHDT and CDR2 YYEEEE. The CDR3 bases are TGTGCCAGCAGCTCAGTGGCGGCCCAAGAGACCCAGTACTTC. This encodes CASSSVAAQETQYF.

The chain is built from TRBV5-6 and TRBJ2-7; D gene ambiguous. In germline, CDR1 is SGHDT, CDR2 YYEEEE. V was pared by 4 bases and J by 2 bases, with 13 bases between. CDR3 length: 14 residues. CDR3: CASSRLGLTYEQYF. CDR3 bases: TGTGCCAGCAGCAGACTCGGCCTTACCTACGAGCAGTACTTC. The full variable domain, rest sourced from reference TRBV5-6 and TRBJ2-7, is DAGVTQSPTHLIKTRGQQVTLRCSPKSGHDTVSWYQQALGQGPQFIFQYYEEEERQRGNFPDRFSGHQFPNYSSELNVNALLLGDSALYLCASSRLGLTYEQYFGPGTRLTVT.

The J gene is TRBJ1-1, the V gene TRBV27, with D possibly matching TRBD1 (6 bases). There are 13 residues in the CDR3. The V end was cut by 3 bases, the J end by 3 bases, with 8 bases between. The germline CDR1 and CDR2 sequences are MNHEY and SMNVEV (reference sequence). The CDR3 DNA reads as TGTGCCAGCAGTTTCGGACAGTACACTGAAGCTTTCTTT. As protein: CASSFGQYTEAFF.